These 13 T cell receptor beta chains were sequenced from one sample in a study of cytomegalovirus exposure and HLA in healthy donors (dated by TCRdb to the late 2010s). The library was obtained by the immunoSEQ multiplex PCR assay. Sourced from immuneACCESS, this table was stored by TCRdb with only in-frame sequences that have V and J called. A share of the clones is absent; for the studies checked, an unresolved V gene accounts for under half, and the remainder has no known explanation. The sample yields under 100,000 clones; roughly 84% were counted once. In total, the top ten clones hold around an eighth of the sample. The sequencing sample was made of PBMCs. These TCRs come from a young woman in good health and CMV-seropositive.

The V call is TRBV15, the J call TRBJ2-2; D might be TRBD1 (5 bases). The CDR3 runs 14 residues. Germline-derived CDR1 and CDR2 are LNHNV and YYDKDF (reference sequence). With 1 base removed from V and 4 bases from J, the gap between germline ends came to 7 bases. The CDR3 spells CATSRGQGTGELFF. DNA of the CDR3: TGTGCCACCAGCAGAGGGCAGGGCACCGGGGAGCTGTTTTTT.

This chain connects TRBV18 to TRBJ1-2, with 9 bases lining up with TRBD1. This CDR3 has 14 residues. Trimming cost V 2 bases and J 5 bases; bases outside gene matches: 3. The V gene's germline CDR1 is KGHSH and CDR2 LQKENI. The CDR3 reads CASSPDDRGYGYTF. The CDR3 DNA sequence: TGTGCCAGCTCACCAGACGACAGGGGGTATGGCTACACCTTC.

The CDR3 DNA reads as TGTGCCAGCAGGGGACAGGGAGATTCCAATGAGCAGTTCTTC. Its protein is CASRGQGDSNEQFF. V gene TRBV28 combines with J gene TRBJ2-1; 9 nucleotides align to TRBD1. Trimming cost V 6 bases and J 6 bases; bases outside gene matches: 6. CDR1 is MDHEN, CDR2 SYDVKM, per germline. This CDR3 contains 14 residues.

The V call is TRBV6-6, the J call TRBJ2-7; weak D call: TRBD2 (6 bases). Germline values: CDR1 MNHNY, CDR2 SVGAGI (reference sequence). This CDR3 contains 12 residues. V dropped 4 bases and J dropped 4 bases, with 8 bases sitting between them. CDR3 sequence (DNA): TGTGCCAGCAGTTGGAGGGGATACGAGCAGTACTTC. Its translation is CASSWRGYEQYF.

CDR3 amino acids: CASSGRKTGGMEKLFF. The CDR3 DNA reads as TGTGCCAGCAGTGGGCGAAAAACAGGGGGAATGGAAAAACTGTTTTTT. The chain employs TRBV6-1 and TRBJ1-4; 8 bases fit TRBD1. V was pared by 4 bases and J by 8 bases, with 12 bases of the junction left unmatched. Germline V CDR1 and CDR2: MNHNS, SASEGT. The CDR3 is 16 residues long.

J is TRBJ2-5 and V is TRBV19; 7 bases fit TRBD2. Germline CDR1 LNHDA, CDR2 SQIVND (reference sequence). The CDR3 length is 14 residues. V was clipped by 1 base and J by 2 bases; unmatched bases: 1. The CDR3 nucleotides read TGTGCCAGTAGTATAGGGGGGGGGCAAGAGACCCAGTACTTC. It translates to CASSIGGGQETQYF.

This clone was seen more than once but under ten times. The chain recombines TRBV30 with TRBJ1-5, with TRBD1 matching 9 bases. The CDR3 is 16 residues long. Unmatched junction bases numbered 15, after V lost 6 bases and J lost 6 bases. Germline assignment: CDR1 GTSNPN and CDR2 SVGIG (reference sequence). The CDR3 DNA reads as TGTGCCTGTACCGGGACAGGGTCCGTTTTCGGTCAGCCCCAGCATTTT. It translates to CACTGTGSVFGQPQHF. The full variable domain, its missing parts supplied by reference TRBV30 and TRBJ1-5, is SQTIHQWPATLVQPVGSPLSLECTVEGTSNPNLYWYRQAAGRGLQLLFYSVGIGQISSEVPQNLSASRPQDRQFILSSKKLLLSDSGFYLCACTGTGSVFGQPQHFGDGTRLSIL.

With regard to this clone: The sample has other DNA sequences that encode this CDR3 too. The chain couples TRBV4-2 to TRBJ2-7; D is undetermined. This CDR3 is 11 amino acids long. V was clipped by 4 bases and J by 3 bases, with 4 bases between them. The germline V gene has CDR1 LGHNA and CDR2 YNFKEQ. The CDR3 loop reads CASSLNYEQYF. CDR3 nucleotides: TGTGCCAGCAGCCTTAACTACGAGCAGTACTTC.

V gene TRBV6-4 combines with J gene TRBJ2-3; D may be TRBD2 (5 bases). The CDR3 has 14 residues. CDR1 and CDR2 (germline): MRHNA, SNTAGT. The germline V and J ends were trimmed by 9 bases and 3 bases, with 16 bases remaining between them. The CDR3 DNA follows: TGTGCCAGTAGGGAGAATAGCGAAACAGATACGCAGTATTTT. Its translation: CASRENSETDTQYF.

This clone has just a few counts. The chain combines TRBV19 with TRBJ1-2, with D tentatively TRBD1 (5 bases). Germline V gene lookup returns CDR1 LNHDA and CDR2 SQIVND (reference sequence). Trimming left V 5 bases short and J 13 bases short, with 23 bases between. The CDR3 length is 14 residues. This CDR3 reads CASSHQGGGPGGTF. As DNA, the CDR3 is TGTGCCAGTAGTCACCAGGGCGGGGGTCCGGGTGGCACCTTC.

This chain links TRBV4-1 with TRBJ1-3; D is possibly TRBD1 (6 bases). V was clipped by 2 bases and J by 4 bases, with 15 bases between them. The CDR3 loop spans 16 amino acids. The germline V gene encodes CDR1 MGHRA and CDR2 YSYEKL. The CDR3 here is CASSQTSQGLGNTIYF. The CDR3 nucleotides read TGCGCCAGCAGCCAAACATCGCAGGGGCTCGGAAACACCATATATTTT.

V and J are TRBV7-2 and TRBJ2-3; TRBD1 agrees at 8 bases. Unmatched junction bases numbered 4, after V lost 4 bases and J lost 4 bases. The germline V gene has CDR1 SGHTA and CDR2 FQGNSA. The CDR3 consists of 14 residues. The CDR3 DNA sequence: TGTGCCAGCAGCTCCGACAGGGGAGCAGATACGCAGTATTTT. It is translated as CASSSDRGADTQYF. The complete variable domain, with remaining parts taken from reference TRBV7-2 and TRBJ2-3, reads GAGVSQSPSNKVTEKGKDVELRCDPISGHTALYWYRQSLGQGLEFLIYFQGNSAPDKSGLPSDRFSAERTGGSVSTLTIQRTQQEDSAVYLCASSSDRGADTQYFGPGTRLTVL.

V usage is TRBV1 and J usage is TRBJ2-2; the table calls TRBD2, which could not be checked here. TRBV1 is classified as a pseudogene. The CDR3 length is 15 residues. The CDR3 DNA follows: TGCACCAGCAGGCTAGCGGGGGCCAACACCGGGGAGCTGTTTTTT. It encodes CTSRLAGANTGELFF.